Below, 17 T cell receptor beta chains from the same sample are listed, as sequenced in a study of blood T cell repertoires in COVID-19. Here immunoSEQ multiplex PCR was the method, and the copy in TCRdb shows in-frame clones only, minus some. The sample has approximately 80,000 clones, 70% to 90% seen once. Sequenced sample: peripheral blood. The receptors come from a man aged 50 to 60 with COVID-19, enrolled during active disease.

This sequence joins TRBV7-5 and TRBJ2-7; the table's D gene call, TRBD2, was not cross checked with the DNA. TRBV7-5 represents a pseudogene. This CDR3 is built from 17 residues. This CDR3 reads CARSAIRTSGATYEQYF. The CDR3, as DNA: TGTGCCAGAAGCGCGATTAGGACTAGCGGGGCCACCTACGAGCAGTACTTC.

This clone was observed a single time. This chain joins TRBV28 and TRBJ2-6; D might be TRBD1 (6 bases). This CDR3 has 17 amino acids. Germline assignment: CDR1 MDHEN and CDR2 SYDVKM. Trimming cost V 4 bases and J 1 base, with 14 bases left between them. The CDR3 loop reads CASSWALTGSGANVLTF. As DNA, the CDR3 is TGTGCCAGCAGTTGGGCCCTTACAGGGTCTGGGGCCAACGTCCTGACTTTC.

This clone was seen a few times. This specimen includes other DNA sequences encoding the same CDR3. This chain uses TRBV6-5 with TRBJ2-7, with 7 bases fitting TRBD1. The CDR3 loop spans 14 amino acids. The V gene end was trimmed by 0 bases and the J gene end by 4 bases; junction bases not matched to a gene: 3. The germline V gene encodes CDR1 MNHEY and CDR2 SVGAGI. CDR3 in amino acids: CASSYSRGNYEQYF. The CDR3 bases are TGTGCCAGCAGTTACTCCAGGGGGAATTACGAGCAGTACTTC.

This clone is a singleton in its sample. This rearrangement joins TRBV30 to TRBJ1-5; D perhaps matches TRBD1 (6 bases). V lost 2 bases to trimming and J lost 5 bases, with 13 bases between them. Germline values: CDR1 GTSNPN, CDR2 SVGIG (reference sequence). CDR3 length: 14 residues. The CDR3 here is CAWSPGKGDQPQHF. CDR3 bases: TGTGCCTGGAGTCCCGGAAAGGGGGATCAGCCCCAGCATTTT. Together with reference TRBV30 and TRBJ1-5, the CDR3 gives the full variable domain: SQTIHQWPATLVQPVGSPLSLECTVEGTSNPNLYWYRQAAGRGLQLLFYSVGIGQISSEVPQNLSASRPQDRQFILSSKKLLLSDSGFYLCAWSPGKGDQPQHFGDGTRLSIL.

V usage is TRBV28 and J usage is TRBJ2-4; the D gene is possibly TRBD2 (6 bases). The CDR3 sequence is 18 residues long. CDR1 and CDR2 (germline): MDHEN, SYDVKM. With 5 bases removed from V and 3 bases from J, the gap between germline ends came to 23 bases. CDR3 residues: CASSTRDSLAPDKNIQYF. The CDR3 DNA sequence: TGTGCCAGCAGTACTAGGGACTCACTAGCTCCTGACAAAAACATTCAGTACTTC.

The chain joins TRBV24-1 to TRBJ2-1, with 11 positions matching TRBD2. The CDR3 sequence is 13 residues long. The germline V gene has CDR1 KGHDR and CDR2 SFDVKD. V lost 9 bases and J lost 7; bases outside the gene matches: 4. This CDR3 is CATALAGGNEQFF. CDR3 bases: TGTGCCACCGCGCTAGCGGGAGGTAATGAGCAGTTCTTC.

V and J are TRBV10-3 and TRBJ1-4; D unresolved. Between the trimmed V and J ends, which lost 0 bases and 5 bases, there was a span of 10 bases. The CDR3 covers 15 residues. The germline V gene encodes CDR1 ENHRY and CDR2 SYGVKD. CDR3 loop: CAISESKAANEKLFF. The CDR3 nucleotides read TGTGCCATCAGTGAGTCGAAGGCAGCGAATGAAAAACTGTTTTTT.

This clone was found a few times. The chain recombines TRBV19 with TRBJ2-2; TRBD1 aligns across 9 bases. The CDR3 is made up of 16 amino acids. Germline V CDR1 and CDR2: LNHDA, SQIVND (reference sequence). V dropped 6 bases and J dropped 5; count of bases not matched to a gene: 10. CDR3 amino acids: CASRLKQGARTGELFF. The DNA of the CDR3 is TGTGCCAGTAGGTTAAAACAGGGGGCAAGGACCGGGGAGCTGTTTTTT. The full variable domain, its missing parts supplied by reference TRBV19 and TRBJ2-2, is DGGITQSPKYLFRKEGQNVTLSCEQNLNHDAMYWYRQDPGQGLRLIYYSQIVNDFQKGDIAEGYSVSREKKESFPLTVTSAQKNPTAFYLCASRLKQGARTGELFFGEGSRLTVL.

The rearrangement links TRBV28 to TRBJ1-2; TRBD1 agrees at 8 bases. V was pared by 2 bases and J by 7 bases, with 9 bases of the junction left unmatched. This CDR3 has 15 residues. CDR1 and CDR2 (germline): MDHEN, SYDVKM. DNA of the CDR3: TGTGCCAGCAGTTTAACGGACAGGGAGATCGGTGGCTACACCTTC. Its translation is CASSLTDREIGGYTF.

The chain carries TRBV28 and TRBJ2-7; D perhaps matches TRBD2 (7 bases). The CDR3 is 13 residues long. The germline CDR1 and CDR2 sequences are MDHEN and SYDVKM. V was pared by 4 bases and J by 2 bases, with 9 bases between. The CDR3 loop is CASSWEGAYEQYF. CDR3 DNA sequence: TGTGCCAGCAGTTGGGAGGGGGCCTACGAGCAGTACTTC.

The chain combines TRBV7-8 with TRBJ1-1; 9 bases line up with TRBD1. This CDR3 comprises 16 residues. V was clipped by 2 bases and J by 0 bases; unmatched bases: 4. The germline V gene encodes CDR1 SGHVS and CDR2 FQNEAQ. The CDR3 bases are TGTGCCAGCAGCTTATATGGGACAGGGTTGAACACTGAAGCTTTCTTT. Translated: CASSLYGTGLNTEAFF. The full variable domain, completed using reference TRBV7-8 and TRBJ1-1, is GAGVSQSPRYKVAKRGQDVALRCDPISGHVSLFWYQQALGQGPEFLTYFQNEAQLDKSGLPSDRFFAERPEGSVSTLKIQRTQQEDSAVYLCASSLYGTGLNTEAFFGQGTRLTVV.

The rearrangement links TRBV6-1 to TRBJ2-7, with TRBD1 matching over 7 bases. The germline gives CDR1 MNHNS, CDR2 SASEGT. The CDR3 loop spans 14 amino acids. V was pared by 3 bases and J by 4 bases, with 6 bases of the junction left unmatched. DNA for the CDR3: TGTGCCAGCAGTGAGTCGACAGGGCCTTACGAGCAGTACTTC. Protein product: CASSESTGPYEQYF.

The chain carries TRBV28 and TRBJ2-1, with TRBD2 identical over 10 bases. The germline gives CDR1 MDHEN, CDR2 SYDVKM. V shed 6 bases, J shed 9 bases, and the junction held 2 bases outside the gene matches. This CDR3 is 12 amino acids long. The CDR3 bases are TGTGCCAGCAGACGACTAGCGGGTGAGCAGTTCTTC. This gives the protein CASRRLAGEQFF.

The chain employs TRBV6-2 or TRBV6-3 and TRBJ2-5, with 11 bases lining up with TRBD1. Per the germline V gene, CDR1 is MNHEY and CDR2 is SVGEGT. The CDR3 contains 14 residues. Germline trimming cut 5 bases from V and 3 bases from J; bases unmatched to any gene: 2. CDR3 DNA sequence: TGTGCCAGCAGTCAGGGACAGGGGGAAGAGACCCAGTACTTC. Translation: CASSQGQGEETQYF.

The V gene is TRBV6-4, the J gene TRBJ1-1; TRBD1 might be the D (5 bases). Germline V lookup: CDR1 MRHNA, CDR2 SNTAGT. Trimming removed 11 bases from V and 1 base from J, with 8 bases in between. The CDR3 sequence is 11 residues long. The CDR3 nucleotides are TGTGCCCCCGGGGGGAACACTGAAGCTTTCTTT. It translates to CAPGGNTEAFF.

The rearrangement links TRBV18 to TRBJ2-7; a weak D match, TRBD1 (5 bases). The CDR3 sequence is 14 residues long. Between the trimmed V and J ends, which lost 2 bases and 4 bases, there was a span of 12 bases. The germline V gene has CDR1 KGHSH and CDR2 LQKENI. Here the CDR3 DNA reads TGTGCCAGCTCACCAGGGGCTGCCTCATACGAGCAGTACTTC. Its protein product is CASSPGAASYEQYF.

The V gene is TRBV30, the J gene TRBJ2-7; TRBD1 might be the D (6 bases). The CDR3 is made up of 15 amino acids. The V end was cut by 0 bases, the J end by 0 bases, with 12 bases between. Germline CDR1 and CDR2: GTSNPN and SVGIG (reference sequence). The CDR3 reads CAWSVPGQGSYEQYF. DNA of the CDR3: TGTGCCTGGAGTGTACCGGGACAAGGCTCCTACGAGCAGTACTTC.